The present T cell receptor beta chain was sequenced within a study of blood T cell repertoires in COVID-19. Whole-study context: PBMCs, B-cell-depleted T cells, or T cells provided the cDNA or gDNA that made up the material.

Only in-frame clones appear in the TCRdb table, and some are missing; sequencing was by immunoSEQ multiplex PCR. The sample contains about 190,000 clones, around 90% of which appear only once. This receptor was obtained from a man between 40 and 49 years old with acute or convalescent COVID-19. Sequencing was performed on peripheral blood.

This CDR3 reads CASSPSTGRRHF. Here the CDR3 DNA reads TGTGCCAGTAGCCCCTCGACAGGGCGGCGGCATTTT. The chain recombines TRBV19 with TRBJ1-5; 7 positions agree with TRBD1. J lost 15 bases, V lost 6 bases, and 11 bases had no gene match. There are 12 residues in the CDR3. CDR1 and CDR2 from the germline V gene are LNHDA and SQIVND (reference sequence). The full variable domain, in which reference TRBV19 and TRBJ1-5 provide the parts outside the CDR3, is DGGITQSPKYLFRKEGQNVTLSCEQNLNHDAMYWYRQDPGQGLRLIYYSQIVNDFQKGDIAEGYSVSREKKESFPLTVTSAQKNPTAFYLCASSPSTGRRHFGDGTRLSIL.